The rows below give T cell receptor beta chains drawn from one sample of a study of tumor and adjacent non-tumor tissue in lung cancer. TCRdb analysed the multiplex PCR reads with MiXCR anew, one entry per CDR3 protein. This table holds 85,000 to 130,000 distinct CDR3 sequences, 65% found once. Sequencing used distant non-tumor lung tissue. These receptors all come from a man in his thirties or forties with non-small cell lung cancer. CDR3s include the opening cysteine and the closing phenylalanine or tryptophan. The D gene is left open where the match is weak. Part of the rows lack a size; the others show once, few, many or a class for expanded clones.

J	size	D	V	DNA	CDR3
TRBJ1-2	.	.	TRBV29-1	TGCAGCGCCCAAGAAGATGTAATCACGGGCTACACCTTC	CSAQEDVITGYTF
TRBJ2-7	.	.	TRBV5-1	TGCGCCAGCAGCCTGAAGGCCGGGGCCGGAAACTACGGGCAGTACTTC	CASSLKAGAGNYGQYF
TRBJ1-5	.	.	TRBV6-2/TRBV6-3	TGTCCCAGCAGTCACGGGGGGCTCACTATTCAGCCCCAGCATTTT	CPSSHGGLTIQPQHF
TRBJ1-5	.	.	TRBV12-3/TRBV12-4	TGTGCGAGGAGAGGCGGGTGGGATCAGCCCCAGCATTTT	CARRGGWDQPQHF
TRBJ2-5	few	TRBD2	TRBV20-1	TGCAGTGTTCTCGGACTAGCGGGCCCGCCTCAAGAGACCCAGTACTTC	CSVLGLAGPPQETQYF
TRBJ2-7	many	TRBD2	TRBV6-1	TGTGCCAGCAGTGACGCGAATCGCGGGGGGCGATCCTACGAGCAGTACTTC	CASSDANRGGRSYEQYF
TRBJ2-7	.	.	TRBV6-5	TGTGCCGGCAGTACTAGTAGGGACGCCACATTGACGTACTTC	CAGSTSRDATLTYF
TRBJ2-7	.	.	TRBV5-1	TGCGCCAGCAGAGGGACATACCCCTACGAGCAGTACTTC	CASRGTYPYEQYF
TRBJ1-1	many	.	TRBV6-2/TRBV6-3	TGTGCCAGCAACATTCAAGGGAGTAGGACTGAAGCTTTCTTT	CASNIQGSRTEAFF
TRBJ2-7	few	TRBD2	TRBV11-2	TGTTCCAGCAGCTTGTCTAGCGGGAGGTTACTCGAGCAGTACTTC	CSSSLSSGRLLEQYF
TRBJ2-1	many	TRBD2	TRBV29-1	TGCAGCGTTGACGGGACTAGCCTAGGCAATGAGCAGTTCTTC	CSVDGTSLGNEQFF
TRBJ1-6	.	.	TRBV5-4	TGTGCCAGCAGCTTGGACACCCGAAATTCACCCCCCCACTTT	CASSLDTRNSPPHF
TRBJ2-1	many	TRBD2	TRBV6-6	TGTGCCAGCAGTCACGGACTAGCCACTGAGCAGTTCTTC	CASSHGLATEQFF
TRBJ1-6	.	.	TRBV6-5	TGTGCCAGCAGCCGCCCAACAGGGACTAATTCAGACCTCCACTTT	CASSRPTGTNSDLHF
TRBJ2-1	.	.	TRBV11-3	TGTTCCAGCAGTTTAGGGGGGGTGGATGAGCAGTTCTTC	CSSSLGGVDEQFF
TRBJ2-5	medium-sized	.	TRBV11-2	TGTGCCAGCAGCTTAGAAGCAGGGACCCCGGAGGAGACCCAGTACTTC	CASSLEAGTPEETQYF
TRBJ2-7	.	.	TRBV11-3	TGTGCCAGCAGCCCGACGTCAGGGGGGTATGAGCAGTACTTC	CASSPTSGGYEQYF
TRBJ2-5	many	.	TRBV5-1	TGCGCCAGCAGCTTGTTTGGCCAGCAAGAGACCCAGTACTTC	CASSLFGQQETQYF